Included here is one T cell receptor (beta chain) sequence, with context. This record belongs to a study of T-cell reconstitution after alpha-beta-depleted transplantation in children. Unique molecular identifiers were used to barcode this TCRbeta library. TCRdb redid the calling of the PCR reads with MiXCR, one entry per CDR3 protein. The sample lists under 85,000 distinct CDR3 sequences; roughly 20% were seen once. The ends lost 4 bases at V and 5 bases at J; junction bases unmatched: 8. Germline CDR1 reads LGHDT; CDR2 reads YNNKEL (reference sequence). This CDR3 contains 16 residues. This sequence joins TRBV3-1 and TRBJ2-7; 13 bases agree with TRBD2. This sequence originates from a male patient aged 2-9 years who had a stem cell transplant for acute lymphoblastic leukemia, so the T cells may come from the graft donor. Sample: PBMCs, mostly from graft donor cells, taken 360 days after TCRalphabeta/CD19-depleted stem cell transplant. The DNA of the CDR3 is TGTGCCAGCAGCCGCCGGACTAGCGGGAGATCCCACGAGCAGTACTTC. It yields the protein CASSRRTSGRSHEQYF.